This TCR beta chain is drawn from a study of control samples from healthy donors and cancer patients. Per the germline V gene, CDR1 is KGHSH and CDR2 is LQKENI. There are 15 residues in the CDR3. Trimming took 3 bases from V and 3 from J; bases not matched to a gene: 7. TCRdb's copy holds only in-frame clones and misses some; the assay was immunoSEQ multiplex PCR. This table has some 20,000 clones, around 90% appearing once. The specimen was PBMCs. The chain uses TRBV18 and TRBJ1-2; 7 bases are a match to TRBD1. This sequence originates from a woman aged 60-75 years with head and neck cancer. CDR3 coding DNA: TGTGCCAGCTCACCCGAACAGGGGCGGTACTATGGCTACACCTTC. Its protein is CASSPEQGRYYGYTF.